Presented here are 24 T cell receptor beta chains from one specimen sequenced in a study of cytomegalovirus exposure and HLA in healthy donors (dated by TCRdb to the late 2010s). The library relied on the immunoSEQ multiplex PCR assay. For the multiplex PCR, a mixture combining 60 forward primers for TCR Vbeta segments and 13 reverse primers for TCR Jbeta segments was used. TCRdb stores this immuneACCESS table with in-frame sequences only. Part of the clones is absent; in the studies checked, under half of the shortfall reflects unresolved V genes, and no reason is known for the rest. For this sample the table gives some 130,000 clones, of which around 74% were detected only once. 5.8% of the sample comes from the top ten. The specimen sequenced was PBMCs. The receptors were gathered from a woman aged 50 to 65 in good health and CMV-seropositive.

The chain carries TRBV19 and TRBJ1-5, with a tentative D call TRBD1 (5 bases). Trimming removed 3 bases at V and 9 bases at J, with 15 bases between. This CDR3 spans 14 amino acids. CDR1 is LNHDA and CDR2 is SQIVND in the germline V gene (reference sequence). The CDR3 nucleotides read TGTGCCAGTAGTATTGAACAGGCGTTTCGGCCCCAGCATTTT. Protein: CASSIEQAFRPQHF.

V gene TRBV7-2 combines with J gene TRBJ2-3; 9 positions match TRBD2. CDR3 size: 14 residues. CDR1 SGHTA and CDR2 FQGNSA come from the germline V gene. The V gene end was trimmed by 5 bases and the J gene end by 11 bases; junction bases not matched to a gene: 11. CDR3 sequence: CASSPDGGGRGQYF. The CDR3 nucleotides are TGTGCCAGCAGCCCAGACGGCGGCGGGAGGGGGCAGTATTTT.

V and J are TRBV6-1 and TRBJ2-3; D call uncertain. The CDR3 runs 10 residues. The V and J ends lost 10 bases and 2 bases respectively, with 4 bases between them. Germline V lookup: CDR1 MNHNS, CDR2 SASEGT. CDR3 DNA: TGTGCCACCAACACAGATACGCAGTATTTT. This translates into CATNTDTQYF.

A few counts support this clone. This chain connects TRBV6-1 to TRBJ2-2; 7 bases are shared with TRBD1. V trimming: 6 bases; J trimming: 3 bases; junction bases outside the gene matches: 4. The V gene's germline CDR1 is MNHNS and CDR2 SASEGT. The CDR3 is 14 residues long. In DNA, the CDR3 is TGTGCCAGCAGCCCGGGACAGCACACCGGGGAGCTGTTTTTT. It codes for CASSPGQHTGELFF.

This clone has just one count. In DNA form, the CDR3 reads TGTGCCAGCAGCTCGGAGGTGGATCTGAACTATGGCTACACCTTC. Its protein product is CASSSEVDLNYGYTF. The chain joins TRBV5-4 to TRBJ1-2; no firm D call. CDR3 length equals 15 residues. Germline V CDR1 and CDR2: SGHNT, YYREEE (reference sequence). Trimming left V 3 bases short and J 2 bases short, with 14 bases between.

The genes are TRBV29-1 and TRBJ1-2; D gene ambiguous. This CDR3 has 11 residues. Trimming took off 8 bases at V and 6 bases at J, with 13 bases between the two ends. The germline V gene has CDR1 SQVTM and CDR2 ANQGSEA. CDR3 amino acids: CSSAAENGYTF. In nucleotides, the CDR3 is TGCAGCTCGGCGGCTGAAAATGGCTACACCTTC.

The CDR3 DNA sequence: TGTGCCAGTAACCCTACAGGGGGCGGGTCGGGTCAGCCCCAGCATTTT. Translation gives CASNPTGGGSGQPQHF. The chain joins TRBV19 to TRBJ1-5, with 9 bases lining up with TRBD1. CDR3 length equals 16 residues. CDR1 and CDR2 (germline): LNHDA, SQIVND (reference sequence). J was trimmed by 6 bases and V by 7 bases; bases with no gene match: 13.

The chain has TRBV4-2 and TRBJ1-3; D not resolved. V was pared by 4 bases and J by 4 bases, with 11 bases between. The V gene's germline CDR1 is LGHNA and CDR2 YNFKEQ. The length of the CDR3 is 14 residues. This chain's CDR3 is CASSLQPTGNTIYF. CDR3 DNA sequence: TGTGCCAGCAGCCTCCAACCGACAGGAAACACCATATATTTT.

The chain has TRBV5-1 and TRBJ2-7, with 9 bases identical to TRBD1. Per the germline V gene, CDR1 is SGHRS and CDR2 is YFSETQ. The CDR3 contains 14 residues. V trimming: 0 bases; J trimming: 5 bases; junction bases outside the gene matches: 3. CDR3 bases: TGCGCCAGCAGCTTGGTCACAGGGGGCCACGAGCAGTACTTC. The encoded protein is CASSLVTGGHEQYF. Variable domain in full (rest from reference TRBV5-1 and TRBJ2-7): KAGVTQTPRYLIKTRGQQVTLSCSPISGHRSVSWYQQTPGQGLQFLFEYFSETQRNKGNFPGRFSGRQFSNSRSEMNVSTLELGDSALYLCASSLVTGGHEQYFGPGTRLTVT.

J is TRBJ1-4 and V is TRBV30, with D unresolved. V was trimmed by 0 bases and J by 3 bases, leaving 17 bases between them. Germline V lookup: CDR1 GTSNPN, CDR2 SVGIG (reference sequence). The CDR3 length is 17 residues. Here the CDR3 DNA reads TGTGCCTGGAGTGTAGCCCGTATGGCCGACTCTAATGAAAAACTGTTTTTT. Translating it yields CAWSVARMADSNEKLFF. Together with reference TRBV30 and TRBJ1-4, the CDR3 gives the full variable domain: SQTIHQWPATLVQPVGSPLSLECTVEGTSNPNLYWYRQAAGRGLQLLFYSVGIGQISSEVPQNLSASRPQDRQFILSSKKLLLSDSGFYLCAWSVARMADSNEKLFFGSGTQLSVL.

Written as DNA, the CDR3 is TGTGCCAGCGCACGGGTACAAGAGACCCAGTACTTC. It yields the protein CASARVQETQYF. The chain uses TRBV5-8 and TRBJ2-5; D call uncertain. This CDR3 contains 12 residues. Trimming pared 7 bases from V and 2 bases from J, leaving 9 bases between. Germline CDR1 reads SGHTS; CDR2 reads YDEGEE. The complete variable domain, with remaining parts taken from reference TRBV5-8 and TRBJ2-5, reads EAGVTQSPTHLIKTRGQQATLRCSPISGHTSVYWYQQALGLGLQFLLWYDEGEERNRGNFPPRFSGRQFPNYSSELNVNALELEDSALYLCASARVQETQYFGPGTRLLVL.

This clone was recorded a few times. V and J are TRBV4-2 and TRBJ1-2, with 7 bases that match TRBD1. This CDR3 has 15 residues. Germline-derived CDR1 and CDR2 are LGHNA and YNFKEQ. V shed 1 base, J shed 8 bases, and the junction held 10 bases outside the gene matches. The CDR3 DNA is TGTGCCAGCAGCCAAGCAGGGGGAGTTCTGTTCGGCTACACCTTC. Translating it yields CASSQAGGVLFGYTF.

This clone was detected a few times. V and J are TRBV4-2 and TRBJ2-5; 9 nucleotides align to TRBD2. In germline, CDR1 is LGHNA, CDR2 YNFKEQ. V dropped 0 bases and J dropped 5; count of bases not matched to a gene: 4. CDR3 length: 15 residues. The CDR3 loop reads CASSQDRTSAETQYF. CDR3 DNA: TGTGCCAGCAGCCAAGATCGGACTAGCGCGGAGACCCAGTACTTC.

V usage is TRBV7-2 and J usage is TRBJ2-1, with 12 bases lining up with TRBD2. Germline lookup yields CDR1 SGHTA and CDR2 FQGNSA. After removal of 5 bases from V and 7 bases from J, the junction contained 12 bases not matched to a gene. This CDR3 is 17 amino acids long. CDR3 nucleotides: TGTGCCAGCAGCAATAGGACTAGCGGGGCCATGGGGAATGAGCAGTTCTTC. This encodes CASSNRTSGAMGNEQFF.

The J gene is TRBJ2-4, the V gene TRBV27, with 7 bases fitting TRBD2. The CDR3 contains 14 residues. Germline lookup yields CDR1 MNHEY and CDR2 SMNVEV (reference sequence). V gave up 7 bases and J gave up 2 bases; unmatched junction bases: 5. The chain's CDR3 is CASNPRGTKNIQYF. The CDR3 region has the DNA TGTGCCAGCAACCCGCGGGGGACCAAAAACATTCAGTACTTC.

This clone was observed a handful of times. The chain is built from TRBV27 and TRBJ2-7, with D perhaps TRBD1 (5 bases). The V gene lost 3 bases and the J gene lost 0 bases, with 12 bases spanning the gap. The CDR3 has 15 residues. CDR1 MNHEY and CDR2 SMNVEV come from the germline V gene (reference sequence). CDR3 amino acids: CASSLTPDSSYEQYF. DNA for the CDR3: TGTGCCAGCAGTTTGACCCCTGACAGCTCCTACGAGCAGTACTTC.

The chain employs TRBV6-4 and TRBJ2-5; 8 bases are a match to TRBD2. V shed 8 bases and J 7 bases; nucleotides not matched to a gene: 15. Germline CDR1 reads MRHNA; CDR2 reads SNTAGT. The CDR3 sequence is 15 residues long. The CDR3 coding sequence is TGTGCCAGCGGGAGCGGGGGAGACCCCAAGGGGACCCAGTACTTC. It specifies CASGSGGDPKGTQYF.

J is TRBJ1-2 and V is TRBV2; weak D call: TRBD1 (5 bases). V lost 8 bases to trimming and J lost 4 bases, with 14 bases between them. CDR3 length: 13 amino acids. Germline V gene sequence: CDR1 SNHLY, CDR2 FYNNEI. The CDR3 region has the DNA TGTGCCAGCGAGCGGGGGGGGACCTATGGCTACACCTTC. It is translated as CASERGGTYGYTF.

This clone has more than one count but fewer than ten. This chain joins TRBV5-3 and TRBJ1-3; weak D call: TRBD1 (6 bases). TRBV5-3 is an ORF, and what it does is uncertain. Trimming left V 5 bases short and J 4 bases short, with 16 bases between. The CDR3 is 15 amino acids. CDR3: CARRDDRKRGNTIYF. The DNA for the CDR3 is TGTGCCAGAAGGGACGACAGGAAGAGAGGAAACACCATATATTTT.

V usage is TRBV15 and J usage is TRBJ1-1; 10 nucleotides match TRBD1. The CDR3 runs to 17 residues. V shed 3 bases, J shed 0 bases, and the junction held 7 bases outside the gene matches. Germline-derived CDR1 and CDR2 are LNHNV and YYDKDF (reference sequence). The CDR3 sequence is CATSSLGQGGLNTEAFF. In nucleotides, the CDR3 is TGTGCCACCAGCAGCCTAGGACAGGGGGGCTTGAACACTGAAGCTTTCTTT.

The chain employs TRBV9 and TRBJ1-4; D is unclear. The CDR3 consists of 14 residues. The V and J ends lost 3 bases and 0 bases respectively, with 6 bases between them. Germline CDR1 is SGDLS and CDR2 is YYNGEE. The CDR3 DNA reads as TGTGCCAGCAGCGCTTTAGCAACTAATGAAAAACTGTTTTTT. Translated: CASSALATNEKLFF.

The chain is built from TRBV7-9 and TRBJ2-7, with D possibly matching TRBD2 (6 bases). V was cut by 1 base and J by 5 bases, with 18 bases left in between. Germline lookup yields CDR1 SEHNR and CDR2 FQNEAQ (reference sequence). The CDR3 consists of 16 residues. Written as DNA, the CDR3 is TGTGCCAGCAGCTTAGTTGGCAGGGAGGCGATCAACGAGCAGTACTTC. Translated, it gives CASSLVGREAINEQYF.

The chain has TRBV5-6 and TRBJ2-7; D may be TRBD1 (5 bases). V was trimmed by 4 bases and J by 3 bases, leaving 11 bases between them. The CDR3 is made up of 13 amino acids. Germline values: CDR1 SGHDT, CDR2 YYEEEE. As DNA, the CDR3 is TGTGCCAGCAGCCAGGACACAAACTACGAGCAGTACTTC. The encoded protein is CASSQDTNYEQYF.

This chain links TRBV11-3 with TRBJ2-2, with D perhaps matching TRBD1 (6 bases). V lost 5 bases, J lost 2 bases, and 12 bases lay in between. This CDR3 is built from 15 residues. Germline CDR1 and CDR2: SGHNT and YENEEA. The CDR3 region has the DNA TGTGCCAGCAGCGATTCGGACAGTAACACCGGGGAGCTGTTTTTT. The encoded protein is CASSDSDSNTGELFF.